This T cell receptor beta chain came from a study of CD8+CD57+ T cells in acquired aplastic anemia. Study-level information: Quantities of DNA derived from sorted CD4+ and CD8+ cells averaged around 3 ug.

An expansion of CD8+CD57+ cells by flow cytometry had been shown in patients chosen for sequencing. Each patient carried a diagnosis of severe acquired aplastic anemia. Blood was sampled before the patients had received any therapy. Overall study findings and caveats: It was found that some 31 CD8+ CDR3 sequences were shared between patients and controls.

Using genomic DNA as the template, TCR beta VDJ and CDR3 profiling was carried out. TCRdb ran MiXCR on the reads and lists one entry per CDR3 protein. The table includes some 120,000 distinct CDR3 sequences, about 40% detected once. V lost 7 bases to trimming and J lost 5 bases, with 15 bases between them. Germline V CDR1 and CDR2: SGHRS, YFSETQ. This CDR3 is 13 amino acids long. About this clonotype: The antigen remains unidentified. Just one base apart from a much larger clone, this may be a read error. Without the conserved terminal phenylalanine or tryptophan, this CDR3 likely stems from a read error.

V gene TRBV5-1 combines with J gene TRBJ2-5, with TRBD1 as a possible D gene (5 bases). The sequenced sample was sorted CD4+, CD8+, or CD8+CD57+ T cells (not recorded which) from PBMCs. This sequence originates from a human donor with aplastic anemia. The CDR3: CASGAAPRETQYL. CDR3 coding DNA: TGCGCCAGCGGGGCCGCCCCCCGGGAGACCCAGTACCTC.